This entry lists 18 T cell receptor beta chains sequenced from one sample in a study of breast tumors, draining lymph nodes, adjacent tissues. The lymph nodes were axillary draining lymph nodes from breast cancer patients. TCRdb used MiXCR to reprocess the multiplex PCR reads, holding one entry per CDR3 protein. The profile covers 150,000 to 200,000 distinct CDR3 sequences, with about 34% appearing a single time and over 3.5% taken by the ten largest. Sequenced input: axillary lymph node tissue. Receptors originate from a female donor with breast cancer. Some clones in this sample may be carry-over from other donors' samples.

The CDR3 spells CASSQRGGVRGEYYGYTF. The CDR3 nucleotides are TGTGCCAGCAGTCAACGGGGGGGAGTAAGGGGGGAGTACTATGGCTACACCTTC. This rearrangement joins TRBV6-1 to TRBJ1-2; TRBD1 is a possible D gene (6 bases). The germline V and J ends were trimmed by 5 bases and 3 bases, with 25 bases remaining between them. The germline V gene has CDR1 MNHNS and CDR2 SASEGT. The CDR3 spans 18 residues.

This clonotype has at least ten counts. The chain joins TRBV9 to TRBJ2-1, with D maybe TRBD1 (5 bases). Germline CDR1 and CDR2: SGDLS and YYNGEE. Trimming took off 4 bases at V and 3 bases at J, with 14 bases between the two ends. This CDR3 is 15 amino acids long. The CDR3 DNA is TGTGCCAGCAGCCAGGGAAGGGGTAGCTACAATGAGCAGTTCTTC. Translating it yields CASSQGRGSYNEQFF.

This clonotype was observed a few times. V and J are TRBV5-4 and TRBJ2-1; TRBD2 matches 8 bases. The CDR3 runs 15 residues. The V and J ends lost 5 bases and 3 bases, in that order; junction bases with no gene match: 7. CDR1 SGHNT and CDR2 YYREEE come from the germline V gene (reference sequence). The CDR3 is CASRKSGGVYNEQFF. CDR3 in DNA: TGTGCCAGCAGAAAAAGCGGGGGTGTCTACAATGAGCAGTTCTTC.

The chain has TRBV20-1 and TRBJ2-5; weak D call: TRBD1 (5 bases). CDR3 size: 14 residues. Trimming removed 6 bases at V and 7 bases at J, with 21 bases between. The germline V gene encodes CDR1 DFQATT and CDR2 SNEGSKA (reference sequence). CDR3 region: CSASSLRREGTQYF. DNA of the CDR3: TGCAGTGCCAGCAGTTTGCGCAGGGAAGGGACCCAGTACTTC.

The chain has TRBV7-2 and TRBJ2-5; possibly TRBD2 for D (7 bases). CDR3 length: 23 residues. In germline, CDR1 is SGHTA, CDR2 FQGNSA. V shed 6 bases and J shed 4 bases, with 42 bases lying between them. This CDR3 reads CASSPGRLFPGRPVRGGGETQYF. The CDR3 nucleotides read TGTGCCAGCAGTCCGGGTCGGCTATTCCCGGGTCGACCTGTGAGGGGGGGGGGAGAGACCCAGTACTTC.

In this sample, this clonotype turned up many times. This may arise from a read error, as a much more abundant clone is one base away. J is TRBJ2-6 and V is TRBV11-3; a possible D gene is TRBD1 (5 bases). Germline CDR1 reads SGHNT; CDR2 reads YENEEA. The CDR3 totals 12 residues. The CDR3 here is CASSSGANALTF. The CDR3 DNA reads TGTGCCAGCAGCTCTGGGGCCAACGCCCTGACTTTC.

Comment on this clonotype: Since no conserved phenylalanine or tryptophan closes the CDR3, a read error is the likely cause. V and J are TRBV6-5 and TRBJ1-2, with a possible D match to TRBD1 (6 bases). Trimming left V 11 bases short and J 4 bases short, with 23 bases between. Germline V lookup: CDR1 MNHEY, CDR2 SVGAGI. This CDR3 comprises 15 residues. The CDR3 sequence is CAGGPEGGAIYGYTL. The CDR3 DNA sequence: TGTGCCGGCGGCCCCGAGGGGGGCGCGATCTATGGCTACACCCTC.

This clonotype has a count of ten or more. The CDR3 DNA is TGTGCCAGCAGCCATGCCGGGGGGATCGGGCAGCCCCAGCATTTT. It specifies CASSHAGGIGQPQHF. J is TRBJ1-5 and V is TRBV6-5; TRBD1 might be the D (5 bases). The length of the CDR3 is 15 residues. The V end was cut by 6 bases, the J end by 7 bases, with 19 bases between. The germline gives CDR1 MNHEY, CDR2 SVGAGI.

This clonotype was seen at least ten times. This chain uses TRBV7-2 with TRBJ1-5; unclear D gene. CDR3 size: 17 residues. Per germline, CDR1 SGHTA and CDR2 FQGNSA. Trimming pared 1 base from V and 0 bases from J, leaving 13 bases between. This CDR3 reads CASSLGITSYSNQPQHF. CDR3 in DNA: TGTGCCAGCAGCTTAGGAATCACTAGCTATAGCAATCAGCCCCAGCATTTT. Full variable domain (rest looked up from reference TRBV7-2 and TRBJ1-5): GAGVSQSPSNKVTEKGKDVELRCDPISGHTALYWYRQSLGQGLEFLIYFQGNSAPDKSGLPSDRFSAERTGGSVSTLTIQRTQQEDSAVYLCASSLGITSYSNQPQHFGDGTRLSIL.

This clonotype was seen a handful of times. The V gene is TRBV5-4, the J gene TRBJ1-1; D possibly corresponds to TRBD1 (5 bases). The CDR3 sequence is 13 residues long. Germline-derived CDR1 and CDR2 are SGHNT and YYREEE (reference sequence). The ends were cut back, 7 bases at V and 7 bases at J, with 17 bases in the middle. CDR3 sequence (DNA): TGTGCCAGCTTAAGCGGGGGAACAAGTGAAGCTTTCTTT. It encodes CASLSGGTSEAFF.

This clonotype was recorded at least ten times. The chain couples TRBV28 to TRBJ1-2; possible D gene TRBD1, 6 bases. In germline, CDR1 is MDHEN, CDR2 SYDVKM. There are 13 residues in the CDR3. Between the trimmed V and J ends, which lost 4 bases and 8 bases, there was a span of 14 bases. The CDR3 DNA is TGTGCCAGCAGTTGGGGGGGGGCGAGGGGCTACACCTTC. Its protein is CASSWGGARGYTF.

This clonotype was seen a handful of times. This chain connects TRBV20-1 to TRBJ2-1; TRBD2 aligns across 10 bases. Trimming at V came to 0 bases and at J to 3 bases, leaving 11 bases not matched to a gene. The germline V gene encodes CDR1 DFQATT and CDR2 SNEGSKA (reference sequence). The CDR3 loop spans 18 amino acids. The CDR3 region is CSARDLLAGAPSYNEQFF. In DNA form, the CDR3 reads TGCAGTGCTAGAGATCTCCTAGCGGGGGCCCCAAGCTACAATGAGCAGTTCTTC.

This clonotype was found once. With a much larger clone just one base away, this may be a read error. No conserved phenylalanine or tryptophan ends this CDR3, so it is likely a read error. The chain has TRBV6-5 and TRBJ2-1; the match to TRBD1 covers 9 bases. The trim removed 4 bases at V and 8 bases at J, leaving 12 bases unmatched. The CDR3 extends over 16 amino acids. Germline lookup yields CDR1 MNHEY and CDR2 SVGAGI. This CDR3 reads CASSLLGTGLLHEQFL. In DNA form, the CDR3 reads TGTGCCAGCAGTTTGCTCGGGACAGGGTTGTTGCATGAGCAGTTCCTC.

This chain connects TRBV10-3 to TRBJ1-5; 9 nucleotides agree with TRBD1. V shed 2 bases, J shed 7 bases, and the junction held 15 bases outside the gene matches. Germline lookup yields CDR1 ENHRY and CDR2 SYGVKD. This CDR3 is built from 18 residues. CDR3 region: CAISELNGTGRFKQPQHF. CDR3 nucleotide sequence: TGTGCCATCAGTGAGCTGAACGGGACAGGGCGTTTCAAGCAGCCCCAGCATTTT.

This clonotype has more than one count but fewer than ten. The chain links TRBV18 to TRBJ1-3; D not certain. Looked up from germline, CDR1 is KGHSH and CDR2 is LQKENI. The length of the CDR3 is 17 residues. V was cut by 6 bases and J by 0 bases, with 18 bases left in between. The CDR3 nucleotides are TGTGCCAGCTCCCTACGGGGTCTCTTGATCTCTGGAAACACCATATATTTT. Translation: CASSLRGLLISGNTIYF.

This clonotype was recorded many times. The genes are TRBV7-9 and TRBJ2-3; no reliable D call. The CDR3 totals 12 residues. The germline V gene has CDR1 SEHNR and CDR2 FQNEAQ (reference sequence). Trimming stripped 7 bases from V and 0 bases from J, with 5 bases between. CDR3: CASNPSTDTQYF. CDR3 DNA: TGTGCCAGCAACCCCAGCACAGATACGCAGTATTTT.

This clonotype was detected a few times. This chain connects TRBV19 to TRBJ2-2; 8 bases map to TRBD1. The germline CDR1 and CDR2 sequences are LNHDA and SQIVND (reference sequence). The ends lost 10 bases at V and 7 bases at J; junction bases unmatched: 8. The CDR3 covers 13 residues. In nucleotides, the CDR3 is TGTGCCATCCAAATCACAGGGGGCGGGGAGCTGTTTTTT. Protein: CAIQITGGGELFF.

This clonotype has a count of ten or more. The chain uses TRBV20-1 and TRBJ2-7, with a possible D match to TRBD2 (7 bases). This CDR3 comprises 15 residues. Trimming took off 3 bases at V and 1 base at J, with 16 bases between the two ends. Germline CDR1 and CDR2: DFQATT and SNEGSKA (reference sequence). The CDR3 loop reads CSASGGPQRSYEQYF. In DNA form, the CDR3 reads TGCAGTGCTAGCGGGGGGCCGCAGAGATCCTACGAGCAGTACTTC.